The source of this T cell receptor beta chain is a study of cytomegalovirus exposure and HLA in healthy donors. Generated by immunoSEQ multiplex PCR, the TCRdb table keeps only in-frame clones and is missing some. This sample yields approximately 150,000 clones, of which 80% to 90% are seen a single time; 4.5% belongs to the top ten. As for this clone: Its antigen is currently unknown.

Study-wide results and limits: Specificity for CMV antigens was confirmed in vitro for three of the CMV-associated chains.

CDR1 is SQVTM, CDR2 ANQGSEA, per germline. This CDR3 is 15 amino acids long. The ends lost 5 bases at V and 7 bases at J; junction bases unmatched: 16. Sample: PBMCs. The V and J genes are TRBV29-1 and TRBJ1-2; TRBD1 agrees at 7 bases. The receptor comes from a man aged 18 to 30 in good health and CMV-seropositive. The CDR3 protein is CSVKETGRDPGGYTF. The DNA of the CDR3 is TGCAGCGTTAAGGAGACAGGGCGGGACCCGGGTGGCTACACCTTC. Full variable domain (rest looked up from reference TRBV29-1 and TRBJ1-2): SAVISQKPSRDICQRGTSLTIQCQVDSQVTMMFWYRQQPGQSLTLIATANQGSEATYESGFVIDKFPISRPNLTFSTLTVSNMSPEDSSIYLCSVKETGRDPGGYTFGSGTRLTVV.